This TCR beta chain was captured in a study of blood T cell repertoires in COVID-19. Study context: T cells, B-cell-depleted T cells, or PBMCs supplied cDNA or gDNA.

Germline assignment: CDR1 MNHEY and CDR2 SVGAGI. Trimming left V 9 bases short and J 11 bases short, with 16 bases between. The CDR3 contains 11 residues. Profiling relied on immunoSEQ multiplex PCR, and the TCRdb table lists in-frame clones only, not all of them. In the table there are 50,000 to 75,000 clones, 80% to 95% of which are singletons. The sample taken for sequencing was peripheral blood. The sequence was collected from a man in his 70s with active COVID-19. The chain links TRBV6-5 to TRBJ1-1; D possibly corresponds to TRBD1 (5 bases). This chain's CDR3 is CASAGVFEAFF. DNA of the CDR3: TGTGCCAGTGCGGGGGTCTTTGAGGCTTTCTTT.